This record covers a single T cell receptor beta chain. Naive-designated CD8 cells lacked CD45RO, were positively enriched for CCR7, and omitted terminally differentiated effector memory CD45RA+ cells. The data are from a study of shared clonotypes between healthy human individuals. This CDR3 has 16 amino acids. V was clipped by 4 bases and J by 7 bases, with 23 bases between them. Germline loops: CDR1 MNHEY, CDR2 SMNVEV (reference sequence). Data came from immunoSEQ multiplex PCR; TCRdb stores just in-frame clones and leaves some out. The sample records fewer than 1 million clones, roughly 96% being singletons.

The sequencing sample was made of naive CD8+ T cells sorted from blood. V and J are TRBV27 and TRBJ2-7; D may correspond to TRBD1 or TRBD2 (5 bases each). The receptor was isolated from a man younger than 40 in good health. CDR3: CASSYLRDLRGREQYF. The CDR3 DNA is TGTGCCAGCAGTTACCTCCGGGACCTCCGAGGGCGGGAGCAGTACTTC.